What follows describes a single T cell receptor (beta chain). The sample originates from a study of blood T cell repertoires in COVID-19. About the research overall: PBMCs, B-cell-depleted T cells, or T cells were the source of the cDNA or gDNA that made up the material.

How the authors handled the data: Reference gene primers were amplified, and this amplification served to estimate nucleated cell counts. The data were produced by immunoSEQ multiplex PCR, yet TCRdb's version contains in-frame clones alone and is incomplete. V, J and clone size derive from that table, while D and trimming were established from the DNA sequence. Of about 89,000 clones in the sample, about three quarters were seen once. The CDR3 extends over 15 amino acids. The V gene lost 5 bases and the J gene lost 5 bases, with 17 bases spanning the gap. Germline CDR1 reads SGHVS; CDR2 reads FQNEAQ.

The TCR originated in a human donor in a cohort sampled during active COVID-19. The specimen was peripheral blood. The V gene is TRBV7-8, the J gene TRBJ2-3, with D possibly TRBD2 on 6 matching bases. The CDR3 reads CASSPPGLARDTQYF. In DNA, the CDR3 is TGTGCCAGCAGCCCACCGGGACTGGCTAGAGATACGCAGTATTTT.